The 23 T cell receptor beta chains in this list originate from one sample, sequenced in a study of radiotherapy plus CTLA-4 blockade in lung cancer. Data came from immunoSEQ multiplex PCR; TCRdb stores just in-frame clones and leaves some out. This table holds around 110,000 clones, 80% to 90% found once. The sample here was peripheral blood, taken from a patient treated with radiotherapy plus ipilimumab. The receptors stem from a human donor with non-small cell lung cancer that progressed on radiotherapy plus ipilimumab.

CDR3 residues: CASGREWTDTQYF. CDR3 coding DNA: TGTGCCAGCGGGAGGGAGTGGACAGATACGCAGTATTTT. The rearrangement joins TRBV2 to TRBJ2-3; 7 bases are a match to TRBD2. Germline-derived CDR1 and CDR2 are SNHLY and FYNNEI. CDR3 size: 13 residues. The V and J ends lost 8 bases and 3 bases, in that order; junction bases with no gene match: 5.

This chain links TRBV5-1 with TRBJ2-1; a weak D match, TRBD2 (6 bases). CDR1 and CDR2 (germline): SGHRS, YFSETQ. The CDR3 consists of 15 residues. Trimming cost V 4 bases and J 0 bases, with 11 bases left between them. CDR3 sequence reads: CASSRDFSSYNEQFF. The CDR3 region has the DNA TGCGCCAGCAGCCGGGACTTCAGCTCCTACAATGAGCAGTTCTTC.

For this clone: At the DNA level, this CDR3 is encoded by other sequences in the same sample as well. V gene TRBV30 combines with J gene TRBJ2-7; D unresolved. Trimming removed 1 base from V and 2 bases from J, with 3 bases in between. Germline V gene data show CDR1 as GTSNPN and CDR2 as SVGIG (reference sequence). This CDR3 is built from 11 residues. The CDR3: CAWSGTYEQYF. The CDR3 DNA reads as TGTGCCTGGAGTGGGACCTACGAGCAGTACTTC.

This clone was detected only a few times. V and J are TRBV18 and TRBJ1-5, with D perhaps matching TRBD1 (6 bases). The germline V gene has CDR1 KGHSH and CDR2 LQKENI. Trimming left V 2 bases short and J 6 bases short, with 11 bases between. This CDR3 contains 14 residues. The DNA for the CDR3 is TGTGCCAGCTCACCAACAGGGCAAGGTCAGCCCCAGCATTTT. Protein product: CASSPTGQGQPQHF.

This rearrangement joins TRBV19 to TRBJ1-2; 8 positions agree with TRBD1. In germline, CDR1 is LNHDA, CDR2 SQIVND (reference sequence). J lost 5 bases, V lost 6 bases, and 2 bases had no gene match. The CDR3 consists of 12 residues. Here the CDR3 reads CASSGTGYGYTF. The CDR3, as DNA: TGTGCCAGTAGCGGGACAGGTTATGGCTACACCTTC.

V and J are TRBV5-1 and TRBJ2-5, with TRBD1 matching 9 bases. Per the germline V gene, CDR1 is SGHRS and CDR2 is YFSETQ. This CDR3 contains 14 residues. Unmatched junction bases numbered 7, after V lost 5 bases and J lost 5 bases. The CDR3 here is CASSRQGEVETQYF. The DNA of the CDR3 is TGCGCCAGCAGTCGACAGGGGGAAGTCGAGACCCAGTACTTC.

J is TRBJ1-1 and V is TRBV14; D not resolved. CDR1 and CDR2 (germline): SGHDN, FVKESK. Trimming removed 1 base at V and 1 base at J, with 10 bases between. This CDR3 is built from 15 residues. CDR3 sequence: CASSQVRNGNTEAFF. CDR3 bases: TGTGCCAGCAGCCAAGTCCGAAACGGGAACACTGAAGCTTTCTTT.

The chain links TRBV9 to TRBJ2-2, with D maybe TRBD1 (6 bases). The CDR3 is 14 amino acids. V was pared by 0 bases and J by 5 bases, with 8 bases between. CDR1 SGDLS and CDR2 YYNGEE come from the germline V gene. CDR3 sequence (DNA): TGTGCCAGCAGCGTAGCTACAGGGACCGGGGAGCTGTTTTTT. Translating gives CASSVATGTGELFF.

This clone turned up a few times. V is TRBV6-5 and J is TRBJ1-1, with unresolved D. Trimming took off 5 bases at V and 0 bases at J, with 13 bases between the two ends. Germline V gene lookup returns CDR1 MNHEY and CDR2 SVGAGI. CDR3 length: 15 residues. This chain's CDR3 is CASSPPRSLNTEAFF. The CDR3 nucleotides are TGTGCCAGCAGTCCCCCCCGAAGCCTGAACACTGAAGCTTTCTTT.

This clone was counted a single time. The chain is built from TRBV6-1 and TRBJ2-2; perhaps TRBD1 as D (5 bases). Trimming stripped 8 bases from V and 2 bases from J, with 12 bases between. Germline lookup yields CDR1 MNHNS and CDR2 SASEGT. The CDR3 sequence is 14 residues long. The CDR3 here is CASRRQGNTGELFF. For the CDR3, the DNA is TGTGCCAGCCGGCGGCAGGGAAACACCGGGGAGCTGTTTTTT.

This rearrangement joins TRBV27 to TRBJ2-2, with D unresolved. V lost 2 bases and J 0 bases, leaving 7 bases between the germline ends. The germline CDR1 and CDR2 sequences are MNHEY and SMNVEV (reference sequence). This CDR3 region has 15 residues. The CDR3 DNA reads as TGTGCCAGCAGTTTAAGTGGAGCGAACACCGGGGAGCTGTTTTTT. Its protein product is CASSLSGANTGELFF.

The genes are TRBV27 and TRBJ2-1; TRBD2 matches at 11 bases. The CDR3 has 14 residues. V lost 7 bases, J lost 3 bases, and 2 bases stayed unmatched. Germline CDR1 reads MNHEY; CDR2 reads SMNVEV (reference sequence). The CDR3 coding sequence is TGTGCCAGCAAGACTAGCGGGAACTACAATGAGCAGTTCTTC. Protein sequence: CASKTSGNYNEQFF.

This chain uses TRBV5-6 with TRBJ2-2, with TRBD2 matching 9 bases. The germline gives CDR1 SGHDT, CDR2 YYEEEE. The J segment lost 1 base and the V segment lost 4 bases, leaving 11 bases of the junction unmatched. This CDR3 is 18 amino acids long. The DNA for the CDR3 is TGTGCCAGCAGCATACGAATGCTAGCGGGGAAGAACACCGGGGAGCTGTTTTTT. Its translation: CASSIRMLAGKNTGELFF.

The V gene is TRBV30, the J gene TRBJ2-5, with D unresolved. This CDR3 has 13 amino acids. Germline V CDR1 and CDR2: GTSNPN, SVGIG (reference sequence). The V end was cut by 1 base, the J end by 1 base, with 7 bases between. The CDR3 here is CAWSGGLQETQYF. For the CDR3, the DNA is TGTGCCTGGAGTGGAGGCCTCCAAGAGACCCAGTACTTC.

CDR3 loop: CASSYSRAGPGGGYTF. For the CDR3, the DNA is TGTGCCAGCAGTTACTCCCGGGCGGGCCCTGGAGGCGGCTACACCTTC. The rearrangement joins TRBV6-5 to TRBJ1-2; the D is unclear. CDR3 size: 16 residues. The germline V gene encodes CDR1 MNHEY and CDR2 SVGAGI. The V end lost 0 bases, the J end lost 8 bases, and 19 bases lay between the germline ends.

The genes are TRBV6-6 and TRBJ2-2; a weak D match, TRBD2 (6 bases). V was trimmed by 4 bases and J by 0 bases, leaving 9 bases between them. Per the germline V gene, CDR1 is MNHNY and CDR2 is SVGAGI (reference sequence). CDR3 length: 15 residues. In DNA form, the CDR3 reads TGTGCCAGCAGTTTTGGGGGGTCGAACACCGGGGAGCTGTTTTTT. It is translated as CASSFGGSNTGELFF.

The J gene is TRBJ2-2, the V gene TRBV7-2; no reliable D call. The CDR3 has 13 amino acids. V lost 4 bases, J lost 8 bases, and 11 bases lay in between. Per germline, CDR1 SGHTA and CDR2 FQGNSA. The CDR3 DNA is TGTGCCAGCAGCTCGAATAGGGTTGGGGAGCTGTTTTTT. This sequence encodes CASSSNRVGELFF.

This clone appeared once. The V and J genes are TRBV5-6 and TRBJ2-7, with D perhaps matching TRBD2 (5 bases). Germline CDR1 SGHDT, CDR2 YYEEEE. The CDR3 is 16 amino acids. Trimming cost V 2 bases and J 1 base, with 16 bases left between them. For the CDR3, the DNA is TGTGCCAGCAGCTTAGCCGTTGGCGGGTTATCCTACGAGCAGTACTTC. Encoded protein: CASSLAVGGLSYEQYF.

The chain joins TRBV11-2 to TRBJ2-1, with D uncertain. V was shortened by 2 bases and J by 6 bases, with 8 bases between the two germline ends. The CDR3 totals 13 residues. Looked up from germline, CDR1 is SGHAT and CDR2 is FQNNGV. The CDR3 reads CASSLSTLNEQFF. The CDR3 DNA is TGTGCCAGCAGCTTATCTACCCTCAATGAGCAGTTCTTC.

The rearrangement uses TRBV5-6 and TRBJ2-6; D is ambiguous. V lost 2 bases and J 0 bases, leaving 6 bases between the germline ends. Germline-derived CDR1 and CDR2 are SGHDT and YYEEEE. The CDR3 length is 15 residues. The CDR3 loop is CASSFQVSGANVLTF. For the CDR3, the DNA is TGTGCCAGCAGCTTCCAAGTCTCTGGGGCCAACGTCCTGACTTTC.

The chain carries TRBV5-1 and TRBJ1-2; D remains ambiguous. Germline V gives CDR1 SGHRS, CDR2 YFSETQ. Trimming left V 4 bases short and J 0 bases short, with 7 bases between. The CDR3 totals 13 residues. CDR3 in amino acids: CASSPSANYGYTF. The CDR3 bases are TGCGCCAGCAGCCCATCGGCTAACTATGGCTACACCTTC.

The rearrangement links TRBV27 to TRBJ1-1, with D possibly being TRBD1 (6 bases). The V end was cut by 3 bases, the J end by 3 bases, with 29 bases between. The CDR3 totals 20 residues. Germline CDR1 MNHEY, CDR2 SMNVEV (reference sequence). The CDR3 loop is CASSFRGRWARGRGDTEAFF. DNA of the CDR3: TGTGCCAGCAGTTTCCGGGGGAGGTGGGCCAGGGGTCGAGGGGACACTGAAGCTTTCTTT.

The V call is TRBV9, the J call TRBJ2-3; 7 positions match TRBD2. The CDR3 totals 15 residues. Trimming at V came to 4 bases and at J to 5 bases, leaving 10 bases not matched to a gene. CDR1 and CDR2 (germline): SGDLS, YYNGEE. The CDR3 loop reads CASSSLAGVQDTQYF. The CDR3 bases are TGTGCCAGCAGCTCATTGGCGGGAGTTCAAGATACGCAGTATTTT.